A single sample is the source of the 28 T cell receptor beta chains below, sequenced in a study of human T cells and chemical hapten exposure. Indicated time point: patch test 1, 2 weeks after DPC sensitization. The sample's treatment: therapeutic diphenylcyclopropenone sensitization with weekly scalp DPC. Total RNA was extracted from unfractionated whole blood. TCRdb re-derived calls from the RACE reads in MiXCR, one entry per CDR3 protein. The sample includes roughly 52,000 distinct CDR3 sequences, about 10% of them seen just once. This specimen was whole blood, taken in connection with sensitization to the hapten diphenylcyclopropenone (DPC). The receptors derive from a woman aged 40 to 50 with alopecia areata. Some clones in this sample may be carry-over from other donors' samples.

This clonotype was seen many times. V usage is TRBV19 and J usage is TRBJ2-1, with D unresolved. V was trimmed by 0 bases and J by 2 bases, leaving 20 bases between them. Per germline, CDR1 LNHDA and CDR2 SQIVND (reference sequence). CDR3 length: 19 residues. CDR3 loop: CASSIDPPSALGAYNEQFF. CDR3 coding DNA: TGTGCCAGTAGTATAGATCCCCCTTCGGCCTTGGGCGCCTACAATGAGCAGTTCTTC.

This clonotype was recorded many times. The chain employs TRBV11-2 and TRBJ2-7; D is unclear. CDR1 is SGHAT and CDR2 is FQNNGV in the germline V gene. This CDR3 spans 12 amino acids. V gave up 3 bases and J gave up 5 bases, with 8 bases separating them. CDR3 in amino acids: CASSLTSNEQYF. Here the CDR3 DNA reads TGTGCCAGCAGCTTGACTTCGAACGAGCAGTACTTC. Drawing the rest from reference TRBV11-2 and TRBJ2-7, the complete variable domain is EAGVAQSPRYKIIEKRQSVAFWCNPISGHATLYWYQQILGQGPKLLIQFQNNGVVDDSQLPKDRFSAERLKGVDSTLKIQPAKLEDSAVYLCASSLTSNEQYFGPGTRLTVT.

This clonotype was seen more than once but under ten times. This chain connects TRBV27 to TRBJ2-7; unclear D gene. The CDR3 has 13 amino acids. V lost 4 bases to trimming and J lost 7 bases, with 14 bases between them. Germline V gene lookup returns CDR1 MNHEY and CDR2 SMNVEV (reference sequence). The CDR3 DNA sequence: TGTGCCAGCAGTTCCCCCCCGGCGGCTGAGCAGTACTTC. Protein sequence: CASSSPPAAEQYF.

This chain joins TRBV5-4 and TRBJ2-1; D may be TRBD2 (6 bases). CDR3 length: 15 residues. CDR1 and CDR2 from the germline V gene are SGHNT and YYREEE (reference sequence). V was pared by 4 bases and J by 3 bases, with 14 bases between. The CDR3 nucleotides are TGTGCCAGCAGCACCGGGACTGCCTTCTACAATGAGCAGTTCTTC. Translated, it gives CASSTGTAFYNEQFF.

This clonotype has at least ten counts. The chain joins TRBV11-2 to TRBJ2-2; D might be TRBD1 (6 bases). Germline CDR1 is SGHAT and CDR2 is FQNNGV. The CDR3 is 15 residues long. Trimming stripped 6 bases from V and 0 bases from J, with 11 bases between. In DNA, the CDR3 is TGTGCCAGCAGGTTGGGGGCCGCGAACACCGGGGAGCTGTTTTTT. Amino acid sequence: CASRLGAANTGELFF. The full variable domain, its missing parts supplied by reference TRBV11-2 and TRBJ2-2, is EAGVAQSPRYKIIEKRQSVAFWCNPISGHATLYWYQQILGQGPKLLIQFQNNGVVDDSQLPKDRFSAERLKGVDSTLKIQPAKLEDSAVYLCASRLGAANTGELFFGEGSRLTVL.

This clonotype appeared a few times. The V and J genes are TRBV5-1 and TRBJ1-1; unclear D gene. The V end lost 9 bases, the J end lost 1 base, and 7 bases lay between the germline ends. The germline V gene encodes CDR1 SGHRS and CDR2 YFSETQ. The length of the CDR3 is 11 residues. DNA of the CDR3: TGCGCCACCTTGGCGAACACTGAAGCTTTCTTT. Its translation: CATLANTEAFF.

The chain recombines TRBV15 with TRBJ2-1; 8 nucleotides line up with TRBD1. This CDR3 has 17 amino acids. Per germline, CDR1 LNHNV and CDR2 YYDKDF (reference sequence). J lost 6 bases, V lost 0 bases, and 10 bases had no gene match. The CDR3 coding sequence is TGTGCCACCAGCAGAGATCGGGGGACAGGCCTTCCCAATGAGCAGTTCTTC. Translated, it gives CATSRDRGTGLPNEQFF. Based on the CDR3 plus reference TRBV15 and TRBJ2-1, the full variable domain is DAMVIQNPRYQVTQFGKPVTLSCSQTLNHNVMYWYQQKSSQAPKLLFHYYDKDFNNEADTPDNFQSRRPNTSFCFLDIRSPGLGDTAMYLCATSRDRGTGLPNEQFFGPGTRLTVL.

This clonotype was observed at least ten times. V usage is TRBV18 and J usage is TRBJ2-7; D perhaps matches TRBD1 (5 bases). Between the trimmed V and J ends, which lost 5 bases and 4 bases, there was a span of 18 bases. The CDR3 spans 15 residues. Looked up from germline, CDR1 is KGHSH and CDR2 is LQKENI. CDR3 sequence: CASSADSNRGYEQYF. CDR3 nucleotide sequence: TGTGCCAGCTCAGCAGACAGTAATCGTGGTTACGAGCAGTACTTC.

This clonotype has only a few counts. The chain uses TRBV28 and TRBJ1-2, with D maybe TRBD1 (5 bases). CDR3 length: 15 amino acids. Per the germline V gene, CDR1 is MDHEN and CDR2 is SYDVKM. V was cut by 5 bases and J by 8 bases, with 21 bases left in between. The CDR3 nucleotides are TGTGCCAGCAGTACCGGACATTCAGGGATTGAAGGCTACACCTTC. Its translation: CASSTGHSGIEGYTF.

The chain employs TRBV9 and TRBJ2-7; D is unresolved. This CDR3 spans 15 amino acids. Between the trimmed V and J ends, which lost 0 bases and 1 base, there was a span of 11 bases. From germline, CDR1 is SGDLS and CDR2 YYNGEE. The CDR3 DNA reads as TGTGCCAGCAGCGTAGGGGTTGGGAAATCCTACGAGCAGTACTTC. Translation: CASSVGVGKSYEQYF. The full variable domain, with the rest looked up from reference TRBV9 and TRBJ2-7, is DSGVTQTPKHLITATGQRVTLRCSPRSGDLSVYWYQQSLDQGLQFLIQYYNGEERAKGNILERFSAQQFPDLHSELNLSSLELGDSALYFCASSVGVGKSYEQYFGPGTRLTVT.

The CDR3 nucleotides read TGTGCCAGCAGTTTAAGAGGTACCATGAACACTGAAGCTTTCTTT. It codes for CASSLRGTMNTEAFF. The chain joins TRBV12-3 or TRBV12-4 to TRBJ1-1; no firm D call. V shed 2 bases and J shed 0 bases, with 10 bases lying between them. The CDR3 has 15 residues.

This clonotype was seen many times. The rearrangement links TRBV28 to TRBJ2-7; D may be TRBD1 (6 bases). Deletions cut 2 bases from V and 2 bases from J, with 10 bases between. Looked up from germline, CDR1 is MDHEN and CDR2 is SYDVKM. The CDR3 is 14 amino acids. In DNA form, the CDR3 reads TGTGCCAGCAGTTTAAGGGACAATGCCTACGAGCAGTACTTC. This translates into CASSLRDNAYEQYF.

This clonotype has only a few counts. This chain uses TRBV9 with TRBJ1-6; 8 bases are shared with TRBD1. The V and J ends lost 0 bases and 7 bases, in that order; junction bases with no gene match: 3. There are 15 residues in the CDR3. Germline CDR1 and CDR2: SGDLS and YYNGEE. The CDR3 reads CASSVETGENSPLHF. DNA of the CDR3: TGTGCCAGCAGCGTAGAGACAGGGGAAAATTCACCCCTCCACTTT.

Concerning this clonotype itself: Since a much larger clone is just one base distant, this may be a read error. The rearrangement joins TRBV5-1 to TRBJ2-6, with D maybe TRBD1 (5 bases). Germline loops: CDR1 SGHRS, CDR2 YFSETQ. The CDR3 totals 17 residues. The CDR3 is CASSLEIQHPGANALTF. In nucleotides, the CDR3 is TGCGCCAGCAGCTTAGAAATACAGCACCCTGGGGCCAACGCCCTGACTTTC.

In its sample, this clonotype was seen a few times. This CDR3 is CASSLGPLHASEQYF. Here the CDR3 DNA reads TGTGCCAGCAGTTTAGGGCCCCTCCATGCCAGCGAGCAGTACTTC. V is TRBV12-3 or TRBV12-4 and J is TRBJ2-7; no definite D call. CDR3 size: 15 residues. V lost 1 base and J 6 bases, leaving 16 bases between the germline ends.

This clonotype was counted a few times. The chain combines TRBV19 with TRBJ1-5; the D is unclear. This CDR3 is 15 amino acids long. V lost 6 bases to trimming and J lost 2 bases, with 14 bases between them. In germline, CDR1 is LNHDA, CDR2 SQIVND (reference sequence). This chain's CDR3 is CASRPAGIGNQPQHF. The CDR3 region has the DNA TGTGCCAGTAGGCCCGCAGGAATAGGCAATCAGCCCCAGCATTTT.

On this clonotype itself: An end of the junction does not agree with germline; a read error may underlie this. This chain joins TRBV5-5 and TRBJ2-5; a weak D match, TRBD1 (5 bases). Germline assignment: CDR1 SGHKS and CDR2 YYEKEE (reference sequence). The CDR3 covers 13 residues. The CDR3 region has the DNA TGTGCCAGCAGCTTTAGCCCGACAGCTCGTAGGGACTTC. Translating it yields CASSFSPTARRDF. The full variable domain, with the rest looked up from reference TRBV5-5 and TRBJ2-5, is DAGVTQSPTHLIKTRGQQVTLRCSPISGHKSVSWYQQVLGQGPQFIFQYYEKEERGRGNFPDRFSARQFPNYSSELNVNALLLGDSALYLCASSFSPTARRDFGPGTRLLVL.

This clonotype has more than one count but fewer than ten. This rearrangement joins TRBV18 to TRBJ2-2; 10 nucleotides match TRBD2. Germline loops: CDR1 KGHSH, CDR2 LQKENI. The CDR3 sequence is 20 residues long. The ends lost 1 base at V and 0 bases at J; junction bases unmatched: 11. CDR3 region: CASSPRPSGGPYANTGELFF. For the CDR3, the DNA is TGTGCCAGCTCACCACGCCCTAGCGGGGGCCCTTACGCGAACACCGGGGAGCTGTTTTTT.

The chain carries TRBV7-2 and TRBJ1-1, with a weak D call TRBD1 (6 bases). Trimming shortened V by 8 bases and J by 0 bases, and 13 bases separated the two germline ends. Germline V gives CDR1 SGHTA, CDR2 FQGNSA. This CDR3 has 14 residues. In DNA form, the CDR3 reads TGTGCCAGCGGGGGGCCAGTAGTGAACACTGAAGCTTTCTTT. This encodes CASGGPVVNTEAFF.

Many counts were recorded for this clonotype. This rearrangement joins TRBV7-9 to TRBJ1-5; no clear D gene. Trimming stripped 5 bases from V and 5 bases from J, with 7 bases between. CDR1 and CDR2 from the germline V gene are SEHNR and FQNEAQ (reference sequence). This CDR3 region has 12 residues. CDR3 DNA: TGTGCCAGCAGCCAACCCGATCAGCCCCAGCATTTT. This encodes CASSQPDQPQHF. Drawing the rest from reference TRBV7-9 and TRBJ1-5, the complete variable domain is DTGVSQNPRHKITKRGQNVTFRCDPISEHNRLYWYRQTLGQGPEFLTYFQNEAQLEKSRLLSDRFSAERPKGSFSTLEIQRTEQGDSAMYLCASSQPDQPQHFGDGTRLSIL.

This clonotype has at least ten counts. The chain couples TRBV7-9 to TRBJ2-3, with D possibly being TRBD2 (6 bases). V lost 7 bases and J 4 bases, leaving 18 bases between the germline ends. CDR3 size: 15 residues. Germline CDR1 SEHNR, CDR2 FQNEAQ (reference sequence). The CDR3 loop reads CASTPRSGGADTQYF. In DNA, the CDR3 is TGTGCCAGCACCCCCAGGAGCGGCGGGGCAGATACGCAGTATTTT.

In this sample, this clonotype turned up many times. The chain carries TRBV6-2 or TRBV6-3 and TRBJ1-5, with D perhaps matching TRBD1 (6 bases). The V and J ends lost 6 bases and 3 bases respectively, with 15 bases between them. Germline-derived CDR1 and CDR2 are MNHEY and SVGEGT. The CDR3 spans 15 residues. CDR3 sequence: CASRRGATYNQPQHF. CDR3 coding DNA: TGTGCCAGCAGGAGGGGGGCGACATACAATCAGCCCCAGCATTTT.

This clonotype occurred a few times. J is TRBJ2-2 and V is TRBV6-6; 10 bases line up with TRBD2. CDR3 length: 15 amino acids. V was pared by 6 bases and J by 2 bases, with 3 bases of the junction left unmatched. Looked up from germline, CDR1 is MNHNY and CDR2 is SVGAGI (reference sequence). This CDR3 reads CASRGLATNTGELFF. CDR3 bases: TGTGCCAGCAGGGGACTAGCGACCAACACCGGGGAGCTGTTTTTT.

At least ten counts were recorded for this clonotype. This chain uses TRBV28 with TRBJ1-1, with D tentatively TRBD1 (6 bases). Germline V gene data show CDR1 as MDHEN and CDR2 as SYDVKM. The germline V and J ends were trimmed by 2 bases and 3 bases, with 16 bases remaining between them. The CDR3 sequence is 16 residues long. The CDR3 DNA follows: TGTGCCAGCAGTTTAGGCCAGGGAGAGGGGGACACTGAAGCTTTCTTT. It specifies CASSLGQGEGDTEAFF.

This clonotype has just a few counts. The rearrangement uses TRBV4-3 and TRBJ2-3; 9 bases fit TRBD1. Losses at the gene ends were 1 base for V and 2 bases for J; bases not matched to a gene: 19. The germline V gene has CDR1 LGHNA and CDR2 YSLEER. The CDR3 has 21 residues. This chain's CDR3 is CASSQAPYYRQGGGSTDTQYF. In DNA, the CDR3 is TGCGCCAGCAGCCAAGCCCCTTACTACAGACAGGGGGGAGGATCCACAGATACGCAGTATTTT.

A few counts support this clonotype. The V and J genes are TRBV4-2 and TRBJ1-4; the match to TRBD1 covers 7 bases. Germline V gene lookup returns CDR1 LGHNA and CDR2 YNFKEQ. The V and J ends lost 1 base and 5 bases, in that order; junction bases with no gene match: 1. The CDR3 has 14 amino acids. CDR3 region: CASSQGGGNEKLFF. CDR3 DNA: TGTGCCAGCAGCCAAGGAGGGGGCAATGAAAAACTGTTTTTT.

Only a few counts were recorded for this clonotype. The chain has TRBV20-1 and TRBJ1-6; 7 bases are shared with TRBD1. The J segment lost 5 bases and the V segment lost 0 bases, leaving 7 bases of the junction unmatched. This CDR3 is 16 amino acids long. CDR1 DFQATT and CDR2 SNEGSKA come from the germline V gene (reference sequence). The CDR3 region has the DNA TGCAGTGCTAGAGACCCAAACAGGGGAGATAATTCACCCCTCCACTTT. This sequence encodes CSARDPNRGDNSPLHF.

The V call is TRBV5-1, the J call TRBJ2-7; 7 bases map to TRBD2. V trimming: 4 bases; J trimming: 3 bases; junction bases outside the gene matches: 4. CDR3 size: 13 residues. Germline values: CDR1 SGHRS, CDR2 YFSETQ. The CDR3 DNA follows: TGCGCCAGCAGCCCGGGAGGACACTACGAGCAGTACTTC. Protein sequence: CASSPGGHYEQYF.